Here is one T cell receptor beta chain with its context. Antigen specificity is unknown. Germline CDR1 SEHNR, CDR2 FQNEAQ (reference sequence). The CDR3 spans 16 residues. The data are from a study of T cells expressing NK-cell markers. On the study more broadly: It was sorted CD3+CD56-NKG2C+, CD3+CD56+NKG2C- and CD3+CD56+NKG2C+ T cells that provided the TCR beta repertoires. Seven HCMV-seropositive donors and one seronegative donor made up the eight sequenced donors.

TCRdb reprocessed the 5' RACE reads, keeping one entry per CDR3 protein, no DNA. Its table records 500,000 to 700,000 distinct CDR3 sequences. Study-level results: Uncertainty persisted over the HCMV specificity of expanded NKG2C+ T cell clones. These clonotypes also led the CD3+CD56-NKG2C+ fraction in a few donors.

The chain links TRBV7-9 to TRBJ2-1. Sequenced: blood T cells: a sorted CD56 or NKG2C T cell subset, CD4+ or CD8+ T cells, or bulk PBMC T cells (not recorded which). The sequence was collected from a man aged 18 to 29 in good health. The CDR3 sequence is CASSLYATRSYNEQFF.